The 5 T cell receptor beta chains below come from one sample, sequenced in a study of blood T cell repertoires in COVID-19. TCRdb's copy holds only in-frame clones and misses some; the assay was immunoSEQ multiplex PCR. The sample contains around 140,000 clones, over 70% of which appear only once. The source material was peripheral blood. The receptors were sampled from a man in his 60s with active or convalescent COVID-19.

The chain uses TRBV4-3 and TRBJ2-2; D may be TRBD2 (5 bases). This CDR3 has 18 amino acids. CDR1 is LGHNA and CDR2 is YSLEER in the germline V gene. With 0 bases removed from V and 3 bases from J, the gap between germline ends came to 17 bases. The chain's CDR3 is CASSQDLRLGLYTGELFF. In DNA, the CDR3 is TGCGCCAGCAGCCAAGATCTCCGGCTAGGACTGTACACCGGGGAGCTGTTTTTT.

The chain employs TRBV11-1 and TRBJ2-7; the D gene is possibly TRBD2 (5 bases). This CDR3 spans 14 amino acids. Per the germline V gene, CDR1 is SGHAT and CDR2 is FQDESV (reference sequence). V was cut by 2 bases and J by 3 bases, with 11 bases left in between. In DNA form, the CDR3 reads TGTGCCAGCAGCTTATTTTTGGGAGTCTACGAGCAGTACTTC. Protein product: CASSLFLGVYEQYF.

This chain links TRBV5-5 with TRBJ2-7; D not certain. CDR1 and CDR2 (germline): SGHKS, YYEKEE (reference sequence). Between the trimmed V and J ends, which lost 4 bases and 3 bases, there was a span of 20 bases. The CDR3 contains 16 residues. Here the CDR3 DNA reads TGTGCCAGCAGCCCACGCGACGGGTCCCCTATCTACGAGCAGTACTTC. It encodes CASSPRDGSPIYEQYF.

The chain employs TRBV9 and TRBJ2-3; 8 bases are a match to TRBD2. The junction had 9 bases not matched to a gene; V was cut back by 4 bases and J by 5 bases. The CDR3 contains 15 residues. CDR1 is SGDLS, CDR2 YYNGEE, per germline. DNA for the CDR3: TGTGCCAGCAGCAATAGCGGGACGGCAGGAGATACGCAGTATTTT. Translating it yields CASSNSGTAGDTQYF.

This rearrangement joins TRBV3-1 (or the pseudogene TRBV3-2) to TRBJ2-3; D might be TRBD2 (6 bases). The CDR3 has 15 residues. CDR1 LGHDT and CDR2 YNNKEL come from the germline V gene (reference sequence). The germline V and J ends were trimmed by 3 bases and 0 bases, with 10 bases remaining between them. CDR3 DNA: TGTGCCAGCAGCCAGGTAGCGGTGAGCACAGATACGCAGTATTTT. This sequence encodes CASSQVAVSTDTQYF.